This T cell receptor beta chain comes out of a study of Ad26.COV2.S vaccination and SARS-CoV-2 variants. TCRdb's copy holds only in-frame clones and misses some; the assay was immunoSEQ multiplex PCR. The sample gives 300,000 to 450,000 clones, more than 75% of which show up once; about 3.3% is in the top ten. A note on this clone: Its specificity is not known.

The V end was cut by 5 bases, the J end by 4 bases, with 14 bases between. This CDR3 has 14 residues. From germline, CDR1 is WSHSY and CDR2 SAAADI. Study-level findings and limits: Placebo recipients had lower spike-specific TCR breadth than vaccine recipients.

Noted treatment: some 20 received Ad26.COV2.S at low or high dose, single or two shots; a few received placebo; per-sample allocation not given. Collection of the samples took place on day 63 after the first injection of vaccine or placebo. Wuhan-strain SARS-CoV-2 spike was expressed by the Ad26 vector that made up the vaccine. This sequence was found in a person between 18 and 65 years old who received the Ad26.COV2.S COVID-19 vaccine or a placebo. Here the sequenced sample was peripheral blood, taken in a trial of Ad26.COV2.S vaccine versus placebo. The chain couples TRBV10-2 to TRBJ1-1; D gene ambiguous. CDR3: CASSFRERRTEAFF. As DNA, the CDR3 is TGCGCCAGCAGTTTCCGCGAACGACGCACTGAAGCTTTCTTT.